The 18 T cell receptor beta chains presented below share a single source sample, sequenced in a study of radiotherapy plus CTLA-4 blockade in lung cancer. The table came from immunoSEQ multiplex PCR; TCRdb's copy has only in-frame clones and leaves some out. The data show under 65,000 clones, about four fifths seen once. The input for sequencing was peripheral blood, taken from a patient treated with radiotherapy plus ipilimumab. Every receptor here comes from a human donor with non-small cell lung cancer who had a complete response to radiotherapy plus ipilimumab.

Here the CDR3 DNA reads TGTGCCAGCGTTCCGGGACAGGGGTTTCGGACTGAAGCTTTCTTT. Translation: CASVPGQGFRTEAFF. The chain couples TRBV7-9 to TRBJ1-1, with TRBD1 matching 10 bases. Germline V gene lookup returns CDR1 SEHNR and CDR2 FQNEAQ (reference sequence). This CDR3 has 15 amino acids. V lost 8 bases, J lost 5 bases, and 11 bases stayed unmatched.

The chain couples TRBV27 to TRBJ2-6; D remains unclear. The CDR3 spans 13 residues. Trimming took off 3 bases at V and 2 bases at J, with 2 bases between the two ends. The germline CDR1 and CDR2 sequences are MNHEY and SMNVEV (reference sequence). CDR3 amino acids: CASSFTGANVLTF. The CDR3 DNA reads TGTGCCAGCAGTTTCACTGGGGCCAACGTCCTGACTTTC.

The CDR3 protein is CASSLAGLANTGELFF. The CDR3 DNA sequence: TGTGCCAGCAGCCTGGCAGGGTTAGCTAACACCGGGGAGCTGTTTTTT. This chain uses TRBV5-6 with TRBJ2-2; a weak D match, TRBD1 (5 bases). This CDR3 comprises 16 residues. CDR1 and CDR2 from the germline V gene are SGHDT and YYEEEE. Trimming took 4 bases from V and 2 from J, leaving 15 bases between them.

V usage is TRBV2 and J usage is TRBJ1-5; the D gene is possibly TRBD1 (6 bases). Per the germline V gene, CDR1 is SNHLY and CDR2 is FYNNEI. V lost 6 bases to trimming and J lost 3 bases, with 15 bases between them. The length of the CDR3 is 15 residues. The CDR3 DNA is TGTGCCAGCAGGGTAGGACAGACGGCCAATCAGCCCCAGCATTTT. Amino acids: CASRVGQTANQPQHF.

This chain connects TRBV6-1 to TRBJ1-3, with 9 bases lining up with TRBD1. The V and J ends lost 3 bases and 3 bases, in that order; junction bases with no gene match: 0. The CDR3 is 14 amino acids. Germline V gives CDR1 MNHNS, CDR2 SASEGT. The CDR3 nucleotides are TGTGCCAGCAGTGAGACAGGGGGTGGAAACACCATATATTTT. This sequence encodes CASSETGGGNTIYF.

The J gene is TRBJ2-4, the V gene TRBV27, with TRBD1 as a possible D gene (6 bases). V lost 4 bases and J 6 bases, leaving 16 bases between the germline ends. Germline CDR1 reads MNHEY; CDR2 reads SMNVEV (reference sequence). The CDR3 loop spans 15 amino acids. The CDR3 reads CASSSSTGMRNIQYF. DNA for the CDR3: TGTGCCAGCAGTTCATCCACAGGGATGAGAAACATTCAGTACTTC.

This rearrangement joins TRBV9 to TRBJ2-5, with 10 nucleotides matching TRBD2. Germline V lookup: CDR1 SGDLS, CDR2 YYNGEE. The J segment lost 2 bases and the V segment lost 0 bases, leaving 4 bases of the junction unmatched. This CDR3 spans 16 amino acids. The CDR3 DNA follows: TGTGCCAGCAGCGTAGGAAGCGGGGGGGCGCAAGAGACCCAGTACTTC. As protein: CASSVGSGGAQETQYF.

The genes are TRBV30 and TRBJ1-2, with 7 bases fitting TRBD1. Germline loops: CDR1 GTSNPN, CDR2 SVGIG (reference sequence). CDR3 length: 13 amino acids. V shed 3 bases, J shed 8 bases, and the junction held 9 bases outside the gene matches. The CDR3 region is CAWSADRVRGYTF. The CDR3 nucleotides read TGTGCCTGGAGCGCCGACAGGGTAAGAGGCTACACCTTC.

V usage is TRBV2 and J usage is TRBJ2-3; D gene unclear. Germline CDR1 SNHLY, CDR2 FYNNEI. CDR3 length: 15 residues. Trimming took 7 bases from V and 2 from J, leaving 16 bases between them. The CDR3 region is CASTTEVQVTDTQYF. DNA of the CDR3: TGTGCCAGCACTACTGAAGTTCAAGTCACAGATACGCAGTATTTT.

The rearrangement joins TRBV10-1 to TRBJ1-5; D is unclear. V was pared by 2 bases and J by 2 bases, with 19 bases between. Looked up from germline, CDR1 is WNHNN and CDR2 is SYGVQD (reference sequence). CDR3 length equals 18 residues. Here the CDR3 reads CASSERASSGYGNQPQHF. The DNA for the CDR3 is TGCGCCAGCAGTGAGCGCGCTTCTTCGGGATATGGCAATCAGCCCCAGCATTTT.

The rearrangement uses TRBV5-1 and TRBJ1-1, with a tentative D call TRBD1 (5 bases). This CDR3 spans 14 amino acids. V lost 1 base, J lost 2 bases, and 9 bases lay in between. Germline CDR1 and CDR2: SGHRS and YFSETQ. The CDR3 DNA sequence: TGCGCCAGCAGCTTGCAGGGCTATAACACTGAAGCTTTCTTT. This encodes CASSLQGYNTEAFF.

The chain employs TRBV6-1 and TRBJ1-2; D might be TRBD1 (5 bases). V lost 3 bases to trimming and J lost 1 base, with 12 bases between them. The V gene's germline CDR1 is MNHNS and CDR2 SASEGT. The CDR3 runs to 15 residues. The CDR3 spells CASSDPARGNYGYTF. The CDR3 DNA reads TGTGCCAGCAGTGACCCTGCTAGGGGTAACTATGGCTACACCTTC.

V and J are TRBV27 and TRBJ1-1; D call uncertain. The germline V gene encodes CDR1 MNHEY and CDR2 SMNVEV (reference sequence). The CDR3 runs to 15 residues. V was pared by 2 bases and J by 0 bases, with 10 bases between. Here the CDR3 DNA reads TGTGCCAGCAGTTTAGGGCCAGGAATGAACACTGAAGCTTTCTTT. Translation: CASSLGPGMNTEAFF.

The chain recombines TRBV7-9 with TRBJ1-2; no definite D call. The CDR3 length is 12 residues. The germline V gene has CDR1 SEHNR and CDR2 FQNEAQ (reference sequence). V lost 4 bases to trimming and J lost 2 bases, with 5 bases between them. CDR3 residues: CASSSVNYGYTF. CDR3 DNA sequence: TGTGCCAGCAGCTCCGTGAACTATGGCTACACCTTC.

This sequence joins TRBV6-9 and TRBJ2-7; 12 nucleotides match TRBD2. This CDR3 has 18 residues. V was pared by 2 bases and J by 0 bases, with 8 bases of the junction left unmatched. The germline V gene encodes CDR1 MNHGY and CDR2 SVAAGI. The CDR3 coding sequence is TGTGCCAGCAGTTATCCCCCCACTAGCGGGGGGCCCTCCTACGAGCAGTACTTC. Its translation is CASSYPPTSGGPSYEQYF.

This clone appeared a single time. V usage is TRBV5-4 and J usage is TRBJ2-5; 8 bases are shared with TRBD1. V dropped 3 bases and J dropped 0; count of bases not matched to a gene: 4. This CDR3 is 15 amino acids long. CDR1 is SGHNT and CDR2 is YYREEE in the germline V gene (reference sequence). The CDR3 DNA follows: TGTGCCAGCAGCTGGAAGACAGGGGACCAAGAGACCCAGTACTTC. It translates to CASSWKTGDQETQYF. Full variable domain (missing parts from reference TRBV5-4 and TRBJ2-5): ETGVTQSPTHLIKTRGQQVTLRCSSQSGHNTVSWYQQALGQGPQFIFQYYREEENGRGNFPPRFSGLQFPNYSSELNVNALELDDSALYLCASSWKTGDQETQYFGPGTRLLVL.

This clone has only a few counts. The chain uses TRBV18 and TRBJ1-2; possibly TRBD1 for D (5 bases). The V end lost 2 bases, the J end lost 8 bases, and 12 bases lay between the germline ends. This CDR3 has 13 amino acids. Germline lookup yields CDR1 KGHSH and CDR2 LQKENI. The CDR3 DNA follows: TGTGCCAGCTCACCAAGCAGGGATGACGGCTACACCTTC. This encodes CASSPSRDDGYTF.

The CDR3 protein is CASSLQGAGNQPQHF. The DNA of the CDR3 is TGCGCCAGCAGCTTGCAGGGGGCTGGCAATCAGCCCCAGCATTTT. J is TRBJ1-5 and V is TRBV5-1; 8 bases are shared with TRBD1. Unmatched junction bases numbered 2, after V lost 1 base and J lost 2 bases. Germline V gene lookup returns CDR1 SGHRS and CDR2 YFSETQ. The CDR3 length is 15 residues.